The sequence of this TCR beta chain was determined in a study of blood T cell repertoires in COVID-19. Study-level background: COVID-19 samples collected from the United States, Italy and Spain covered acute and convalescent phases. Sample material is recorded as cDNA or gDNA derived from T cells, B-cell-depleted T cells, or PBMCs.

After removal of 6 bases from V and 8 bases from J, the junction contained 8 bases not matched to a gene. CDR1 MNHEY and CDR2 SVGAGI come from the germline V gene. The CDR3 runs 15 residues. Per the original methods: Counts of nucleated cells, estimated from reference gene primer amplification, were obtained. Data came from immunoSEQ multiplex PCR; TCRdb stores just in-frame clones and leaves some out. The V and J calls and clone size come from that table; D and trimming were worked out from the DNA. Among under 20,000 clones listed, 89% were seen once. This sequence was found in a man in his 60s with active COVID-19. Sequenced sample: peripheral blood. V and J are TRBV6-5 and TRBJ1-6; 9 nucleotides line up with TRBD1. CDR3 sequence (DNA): TGTGCCAGCAGGGAGAAGACAGGGGGATATTCACCCCTCCACTTT. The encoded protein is CASREKTGGYSPLHF.